The present T cell receptor (beta chain) was sequenced within a study of PD-1 blockade in classical Hodgkin lymphoma. This table comes from immunoSEQ multiplex PCR, and its TCRdb copy is limited to in-frame clones, with some not included. The sample lists 90,000 to 100,000 clones; approximately 78% were seen once. Documented time point: cycle 4 day 1 (C4D1), after six to seven weeks of nivolumab. Relapse was seen in all patients after autologous stem cell transplantation, and brentuximab vedotin exposure was variable. Trimming cost V 8 bases and J 0 bases, with 11 bases left between them. This CDR3 is 13 amino acids long. CDR1 and CDR2 (germline): SQVTM, ANQGSEA.

Material: peripheral blood mononuclear cells (PBMCs), obtained before the fourth cycle of nivolumab. This TCR was sampled from a human donor with classical Hodgkin lymphoma. The chain combines TRBV29-1 with TRBJ2-1, with D tentatively TRBD1 (5 bases). The DNA for the CDR3 is TGCAGCACTTCCAGGGCCTCCTACAATGAGCAGTTCTTC. Translation gives CSTSRASYNEQFF.